This T cell receptor beta chain was documented in a study of blood T cell repertoires in COVID-19 (dated by TCRdb to between 2020 and 2021). With respect to the entire study: Samples from collaborators originated in the United States, Italy and Spain and spanned both the acute and convalescent phases of COVID-19. The material from the prospective study consisted of cDNA or gDNA derived from T cells, B-cell-depleted T cells, or PBMCs. Subjects who had been exposed to COVID-19, were actively infected with it, or had recovered from it provided the deeply sampled blood TCRbeta repertoires that made up the dataset. The repertoires were released in a freely available public database meant as a resource for research on the immune response to SARS-CoV-2. Samples came from the ongoing ImmuneRACE study (first 160 participants) plus 1,254 subjects from 6 global collaborators. A de-identified subject ID, COVID-19 status, age in years and sex were almost always included in the sample metadata. Where available, HLA class I and class II types were obtained from metadata supplied by the sample provider rather than from assay-based typing.

Participants in the prospective study were aged about 18 to 95 years, lived in 24 United States geographic areas, and enrolled through a virtual design. In the prospective study, cohorts were assigned on the basis of participant-reported clinical history obtained from a screening survey and a study questionnaire. Recovered participants in ImmuneRACE Cohort 3 were defined as having two consecutive negative NP/OP PCR tests, clearance from a healthcare professional, or resolution of symptoms. In the prospective study, whole blood, serum and a nasopharyngeal or oropharyngeal swab were collected from each participant by mobile phlebotomists. Participants in the prospective study had the option to provide additional blood draws and questionnaires over a 2-month period. Blood samples from the prospective study were shipped frozen or at room temperature prior to DNA extraction. Overall study outcomes, separate from this receptor: The quantity of clinical and demographic metadata differed by source and by participant and was supplied without curation.

Concerning this clone: The antigen it recognizes is unknown. Base qualities were left out, and no much larger clone turns up one base away.

The trim is 0 bases for V and 2 bases for J, with a gap of 6 bases between the germline ends. CDR1 and CDR2 are read off the germline V gene as MRHNA and SNTAGT. The CDR3 holds 14 amino acids from the cysteine to the phenylalanine. The entry retains the CDR3 DNA only, 42 bases that are in frame from base 1. TCRbeta CDR3 regions were amplified from genomic DNA by means of the immunoSEQ Assay, a bias-controlled multiplex PCR. The authors processed their data as follows. The number of nucleated cells in each sample was estimated from the amplification of reference gene primers within the assay. To quantify the absolute abundance of each unique TCRbeta CDR3 rearrangement, sequence reads were collapsed and filtered. For each sample, productive Simpson clonality was calculated as the square root of Simpson's diversity index across productive rearrangements. TCRdb limited this immuneACCESS table to in-frame rearrangements with V and J called. A share of clones is missing; checked studies link under half to unresolved V genes, and the rest is unexplained. That table furnishes V, J and clone size, whereas the DNA furnished D and trimming. This sample lists a few hundred thousand clones; around 85% were detected once. About 17% of the sample is in the top ten clones.

Sequenced: PBMCs or T cells enriched from blood (not recorded which). Recombination connected TRBV6-4 to TRBJ2-3, with the D gene too uncertain to name. This TCR derives from a man in his forties or fifties who had recovered from COVID-19. Here is the DNA: TGTGCCAGCAGTGACTCGAGATTCACAGATACGCAGTATTTT. Translated, it reads CASSDSRFTDTQYF.